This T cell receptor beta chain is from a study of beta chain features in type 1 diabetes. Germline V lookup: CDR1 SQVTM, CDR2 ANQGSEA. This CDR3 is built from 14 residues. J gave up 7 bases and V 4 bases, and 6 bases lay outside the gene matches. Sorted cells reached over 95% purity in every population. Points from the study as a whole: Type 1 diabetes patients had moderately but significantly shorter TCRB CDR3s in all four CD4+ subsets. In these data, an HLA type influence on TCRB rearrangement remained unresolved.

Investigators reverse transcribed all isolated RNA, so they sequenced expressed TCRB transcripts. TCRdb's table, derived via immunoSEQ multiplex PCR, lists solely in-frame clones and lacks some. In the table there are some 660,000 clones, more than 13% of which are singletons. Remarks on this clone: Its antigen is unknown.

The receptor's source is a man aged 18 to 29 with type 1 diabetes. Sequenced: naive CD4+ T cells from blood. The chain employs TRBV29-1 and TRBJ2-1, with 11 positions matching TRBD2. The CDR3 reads CSVVGRLAGNEQFF. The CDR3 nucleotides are TGCAGCGTTGTGGGTAGACTAGCGGGAAATGAGCAGTTCTTC.